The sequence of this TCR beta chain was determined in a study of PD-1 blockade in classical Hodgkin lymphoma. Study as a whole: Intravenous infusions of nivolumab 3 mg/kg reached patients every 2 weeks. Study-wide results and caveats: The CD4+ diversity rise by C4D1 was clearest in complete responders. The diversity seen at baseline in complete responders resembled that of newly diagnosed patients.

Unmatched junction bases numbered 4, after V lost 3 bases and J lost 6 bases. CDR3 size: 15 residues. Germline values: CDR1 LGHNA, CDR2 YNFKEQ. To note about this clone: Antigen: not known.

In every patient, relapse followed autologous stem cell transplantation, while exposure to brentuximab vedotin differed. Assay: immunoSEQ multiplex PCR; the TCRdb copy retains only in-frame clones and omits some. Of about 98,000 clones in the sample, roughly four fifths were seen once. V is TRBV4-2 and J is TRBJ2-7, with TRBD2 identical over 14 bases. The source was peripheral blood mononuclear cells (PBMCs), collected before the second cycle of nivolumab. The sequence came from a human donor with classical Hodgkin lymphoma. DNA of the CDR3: TGTGCCAGCAGCCACCCCGGGACTAGCGGGAGCGAGCAGTACTTC. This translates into CASSHPGTSGSEQYF.